These 21 T cell receptor beta chains originate from one sample sequenced in a study of breast tumors, draining lymph nodes, adjacent tissues. TCRdb reprocessed the multiplex PCR reads via MiXCR and lists one record per CDR3 protein. Of 30,000 to 40,000 distinct CDR3 sequences in the sample, 30% to 45% were seen once. The source material was breast tumor tissue. These receptor sequences come from a female donor with breast cancer. Some clones in this sample may be carry-over from other donors' samples.

The chain combines TRBV18 with TRBJ1-4; 7 nucleotides agree with TRBD1. The junction had 0 bases not matched to a gene; V was cut back by 3 bases and J by 5 bases. This CDR3 is 13 amino acids long. CDR1 and CDR2 from the germline V gene are KGHSH and LQKENI. The CDR3, as DNA: TGTGCCAGCTCACCGACAGGGAATGAAAAACTGTTTTTT. Translating gives CASSPTGNEKLFF.

The sample holds many counts of this clonotype. The rearrangement links TRBV20-1 to TRBJ2-1; D is unresolved. Trimming left V 6 bases short and J 6 bases short, with 9 bases between. The CDR3 runs 11 residues. Germline V gives CDR1 DFQATT, CDR2 SNEGSKA (reference sequence). For the CDR3, the DNA is TGCAGTGCCCCCGGCCCCAATGAGCAGTTCTTC. This gives the protein CSAPGPNEQFF.

For the CDR3, the DNA is TGTGCCAGCAGAACAGGGGAGTCCTATGGCTACACCTTC. Its translation is CASRTGESYGYTF. The J gene is TRBJ1-2, the V gene TRBV27; 7 nucleotides align to TRBD1. CDR1 is MNHEY and CDR2 is SMNVEV in the germline V gene (reference sequence). V was pared by 6 bases and J by 4 bases, with 5 bases of the junction left unmatched. CDR3 length equals 13 residues.

This clonotype came up a few times. The rearrangement links TRBV19 to TRBJ2-5; a weak D match, TRBD2 (6 bases). This CDR3 region has 13 residues. V lost 5 bases, J lost 7 bases, and 14 bases lay in between. The germline V gene encodes CDR1 LNHDA and CDR2 SQIVND (reference sequence). CDR3 sequence reads: CASSEVRGGTQYF. The DNA of the CDR3 is TGTGCCAGTAGTGAGGTACGGGGAGGGACCCAGTACTTC.

This clonotype was found many times. The CDR3 protein is CASSISTFYNEQFF. In DNA, the CDR3 is TGTGCCAGTAGTATCTCTACCTTCTACAATGAGCAGTTCTTC. This sequence joins TRBV19 and TRBJ2-1; D is undetermined. CDR3 length: 14 amino acids. Germline V gene data show CDR1 as LNHDA and CDR2 as SQIVND (reference sequence). Trimming left V 3 bases short and J 3 bases short, with 9 bases between.

This clonotype was detected ten times or more. The genes are TRBV19 and TRBJ1-5; 7 positions match TRBD1. The CDR3 has 15 residues. CDR1 and CDR2 from the germline V gene are LNHDA and SQIVND (reference sequence). V shed 1 base, J shed 2 bases, and the junction held 2 bases outside the gene matches. The CDR3: CASSIAGGGNQPQHF. CDR3 DNA sequence: TGTGCCAGTAGTATAGCAGGGGGAGGCAATCAGCCCCAGCATTTT.

The J gene is TRBJ1-4, the V gene TRBV7-2; 7 bases line up with TRBD1. V dropped 1 base and J dropped 7; count of bases not matched to a gene: 0. The CDR3 totals 13 residues. Germline V CDR1 and CDR2: SGHTA, FQGNSA. The CDR3 DNA follows: TGTGCCAGCAGCTTAGACAGGGGTGAAAAACTGTTTTTT. This codes for CASSLDRGEKLFF.

There are many counts of this clonotype. V is TRBV13 and J is TRBJ2-7; D tentatively reads TRBD1 or TRBD2 (5 bases each). CDR1 is PRHDT and CDR2 is FYEKMQ in the germline V gene (reference sequence). The CDR3 is 14 residues long. Between the trimmed V and J ends, which lost 5 bases and 2 bases, there was a span of 13 bases. The CDR3 coding sequence is TGTGCCAGCAGCGGCCTGGGGGAAACCTACGAGCAGTACTTC. Protein sequence: CASSGLGETYEQYF.

V gene TRBV20-1 combines with J gene TRBJ2-1; 13 nucleotides agree with TRBD2. Per the germline V gene, CDR1 is DFQATT and CDR2 is SNEGSKA (reference sequence). The V and J ends lost 7 bases and 8 bases, in that order; junction bases with no gene match: 8. This CDR3 is 14 amino acids long. CDR3 in DNA: TGCAGTGTCAGAGGACTAGCGGGAGTCCATGAGCAGTTCTTC. Its translation is CSVRGLAGVHEQFF.

This clonotype was counted ten times or more. The chain has TRBV15 and TRBJ2-1, with 11 bases fitting TRBD1. CDR1 is LNHNV and CDR2 is YYDKDF in the germline V gene (reference sequence). CDR3 length equals 17 residues. V dropped 1 base and J dropped 6; count of bases not matched to a gene: 8. The CDR3 region is CATSRGRGQGDFNEQFF. The CDR3 bases are TGTGCCACCAGCAGAGGTCGGGGACAGGGGGATTTCAATGAGCAGTTCTTC.

About this clonotype: This may be a read error: a much more frequent sequence differs by one nucleotide. The chain joins TRBV28 to TRBJ2-7; D is perhaps TRBD1 (6 bases). Germline V lookup: CDR1 MDHEN, CDR2 SYDVKM. CDR3 length: 13 residues. This CDR3 is CASSYRVDDEQHF. The CDR3 DNA is TGTGCCAGCAGTTACAGGGTGGACGACGAGCAGCACTTC.

There are many counts of this clonotype. The rearrangement joins TRBV7-2 to TRBJ2-7, with 8 bases aligning to TRBD2. This CDR3 comprises 13 residues. With 8 bases clipped from V and 0 bases from J, the junction kept 3 bases outside the gene matches. Per the germline V gene, CDR1 is SGHTA and CDR2 is FQGNSA. This CDR3 is CASSSGYSYEQYF. Written as DNA, the CDR3 is TGTGCCAGCTCTAGCGGGTACTCCTACGAGCAGTACTTC. Together with reference TRBV7-2 and TRBJ2-7, the CDR3 gives the full variable domain: GAGVSQSPSNKVTEKGKDVELRCDPISGHTALYWYRQSLGQGLEFLIYFQGNSAPDKSGLPSDRFSAERTGGSVSTLTIQRTQQEDSAVYLCASSSGYSYEQYFGPGTRLTVT.

In this sample, this clonotype turned up many times. The chain has TRBV20-1 and TRBJ2-7; the match to TRBD2 covers 10 bases. J was trimmed by 7 bases and V by 6 bases; bases with no gene match: 18. This CDR3 is 16 amino acids long. Germline V lookup: CDR1 DFQATT, CDR2 SNEGSKA (reference sequence). The CDR3 loop is CSAQLPSGTSALEQYF. CDR3 in DNA: TGCAGTGCCCAGTTACCCTCCGGGACTAGCGCGCTTGAGCAGTACTTC.

The CDR3 sequence is CASSPHQRGYEQYF. The CDR3 coding sequence is TGTGCCAGCAGCCCCCATCAGCGGGGATACGAGCAGTACTTC. The chain links TRBV9 to TRBJ2-7; the match to TRBD2 covers 7 bases. The CDR3 is 14 residues long. V lost 4 bases to trimming and J lost 4 bases; unmatched junction nucleotides: 8. Per germline, CDR1 SGDLS and CDR2 YYNGEE.

This clonotype was counted a few times. The chain joins TRBV11-2 to TRBJ2-1; TRBD2 matches 8 bases. The CDR3 spans 16 residues. CDR1 SGHAT and CDR2 FQNNGV come from the germline V gene. V lost 1 base and J lost 2; bases outside the gene matches: 4. The CDR3 nucleotides are TGTGCCAGCAGCTTAGGGTCAGCGGGAGCCTACAATGAGCAGTTCTTC. Its protein is CASSLGSAGAYNEQFF.

This clonotype was recorded at least ten times. This sequence joins TRBV24-1 and TRBJ2-7, with D perhaps matching TRBD2 (6 bases). The CDR3 contains 13 residues. V lost 4 bases to trimming and J lost 6 bases, with 12 bases between them. CDR1 is KGHDR and CDR2 is SFDVKD in the germline V gene. CDR3 protein: CATSESGVLEQYF. DNA for the CDR3: TGTGCCACCAGTGAATCGGGGGTACTCGAGCAGTACTTC.

There are a few counts of this clonotype. The genes are TRBV11-2 and TRBJ2-3, with D unresolved. The V gene lost 1 base and the J gene lost 0 bases, with 11 bases spanning the gap. CDR1 and CDR2 from the germline V gene are SGHAT and FQNNGV. CDR3 length: 16 residues. CDR3 DNA sequence: TGTGCCAGCAGCTTAGCGGGCCGTTCTAGCACAGATACGCAGTATTTT. Translated, it gives CASSLAGRSSTDTQYF.

By sample fraction, this clonotype is medium-sized. V usage is TRBV7-9 and J usage is TRBJ2-7; tentatively, D is TRBD1 or TRBD2 (5 bases each). The CDR3 loop spans 13 amino acids. V gave up 6 bases and J gave up 3 bases, with 12 bases separating them. Germline CDR1 reads SEHNR; CDR2 reads FQNEAQ (reference sequence). CDR3 sequence: CASRRVGDYEQYF. CDR3 bases: TGTGCCAGCAGGCGGGTAGGGGACTACGAGCAGTACTTC.

V and J are TRBV5-1 and TRBJ1-4; D is uncertain. The CDR3 totals 15 residues. Trimming left V 0 bases short and J 8 bases short, with 14 bases between. Germline values: CDR1 SGHRS, CDR2 YFSETQ. The CDR3 is CASSLAFRVGEKLFF. As DNA, the CDR3 is TGCGCCAGCAGCTTGGCATTTCGGGTGGGGGAAAAACTGTTTTTT.

This clonotype was picked up many times. The V gene is TRBV7-8, the J gene TRBJ2-3, with D perhaps matching TRBD2 (6 bases). The V end lost 4 bases, the J end lost 5 bases, and 10 bases lay between the germline ends. CDR1 and CDR2 (germline): SGHVS, FQNEAQ. This CDR3 spans 13 amino acids. As DNA, the CDR3 is TGTGCCAGCAGCTCGGACTACGGAGATACGCAGTATTTT. It yields the protein CASSSDYGDTQYF. The whole variable domain, remainder taken from reference TRBV7-8 and TRBJ2-3, is GAGVSQSPRYKVAKRGQDVALRCDPISGHVSLFWYQQALGQGPEFLTYFQNEAQLDKSGLPSDRFFAERPEGSVSTLKIQRTQQEDSAVYLCASSSDYGDTQYFGPGTRLTVL.

This clonotype was recorded at least ten times. This chain links TRBV2 with TRBJ1-4; 7 nucleotides match TRBD1. The germline gives CDR1 SNHLY, CDR2 FYNNEI. The J segment lost 3 bases and the V segment lost 6 bases, leaving 10 bases of the junction unmatched. The CDR3 consists of 16 residues. The CDR3 region is CASSEQGQSSNEKLFF. Written as DNA, the CDR3 is TGTGCCAGCAGCGAACAGGGACAGAGTTCTAATGAAAAACTGTTTTTT.